The sample holds a few counts of the clone carrying this T cell receptor beta chain. The antigen is not known. This sample was included in a study of tumour-infiltrating T cells in Burkitt lymphoma. Whole-study context: Patients covered every epidemiological subtype of Burkitt lymphoma. Whole-study findings and limits: Several public clonotypes recurred in numerous Burkitt lymphoma patients.

Produced via immunoSEQ multiplex PCR; TCRdb's table is partial and in-frame only. Among about 3,300 clones listed, roughly 14% were seen once. This CDR3 is 15 amino acids long. V trimming: 5 bases; J trimming: 6 bases; junction bases outside the gene matches: 8. CDR1 and CDR2 (germline): SNHLY, FYNNEI. The chain is built from TRBV2 and TRBJ2-2; 8 bases match TRBD2. The clonotype comes from a human donor with Burkitt lymphoma. Source material: tumor tissue. CDR3 loop: CASSPWTSSPGELFF. DNA for the CDR3: TGTGCCAGCAGTCCTTGGACTAGCAGTCCCGGGGAGCTGTTTTTT.